These 29 T cell receptor beta chains were all obtained from the same sample, sequenced in a study of blood T cell repertoires in COVID-19. Assay used: immunoSEQ multiplex PCR; TCRdb lists only in-frame clones, some missing. This table has 150,000 or so clones, approximately 90% appearing once. Material for sequencing was peripheral blood. The receptors were sampled from a man aged 25-45 years with COVID-19, enrolled during active disease.

The chain employs TRBV19 and TRBJ1-1; no firm D call. There are 12 residues in the CDR3. Trimming removed 6 bases from V and 1 base from J, with 6 bases in between. The germline CDR1 and CDR2 sequences are LNHDA and SQIVND (reference sequence). Here the CDR3 DNA reads TGTGCCAGTAGCTTCCCGAACACTGAAGCTTTCTTT. Amino acids: CASSFPNTEAFF.

Of note for this clone: The identical CDR3 is also encoded by other nucleotide sequences in the sample. This sequence joins TRBV11-2 and TRBJ1-3, with a possible D match to TRBD1 (5 bases). This CDR3 region has 14 residues. V was pared by 6 bases and J by 4 bases, with 13 bases between. Germline V gene data show CDR1 as SGHAT and CDR2 as FQNNGV. The CDR3 nucleotides read TGTGCCAGCAGTTCAGGGTTCTCCGGAAACACCATATATTTT. Translating it yields CASSSGFSGNTIYF.

V usage is TRBV2 and J usage is TRBJ1-1, with D tentatively TRBD1 (6 bases). CDR1 is SNHLY, CDR2 FYNNEI, per germline. The CDR3 is made up of 12 amino acids. Trimming removed 5 bases at V and 7 bases at J, with 11 bases between. This CDR3 is CASSLGQLEAFF. In DNA form, the CDR3 reads TGTGCCAGCAGTTTAGGACAGCTTGAAGCTTTCTTT.

The chain carries TRBV4-2 and TRBJ1-5, with D maybe TRBD1 (5 bases). The CDR3 has 16 residues. Deletions cut 0 bases from V and 1 base from J, with 10 bases between. Per the germline V gene, CDR1 is LGHNA and CDR2 is YNFKEQ. The CDR3 DNA sequence: TGTGCCAGCAGCCAAGAGGGGGGAAAGAGCAATCAGCCCCAGCATTTT. This sequence encodes CASSQEGGKSNQPQHF.

The chain is built from TRBV11-1 and TRBJ2-1; 8 bases map to TRBD2. J gave up 7 bases and V 5 bases, and 13 bases lay outside the gene matches. Per germline, CDR1 SGHAT and CDR2 FQDESV (reference sequence). The CDR3 runs 16 residues. The CDR3 spells CASSRLGAGAMNEQFF. CDR3 sequence (DNA): TGTGCCAGCAGCCGACTGGGAGCGGGGGCTATGAATGAGCAGTTCTTC.

The CDR3 DNA follows: TGTGCCACCAGTGACCCCGGGGGTCTCGGGGAAAAACTGTTTTTT. The encoded protein is CATSDPGGLGEKLFF. The chain joins TRBV24-1 to TRBJ1-4; maybe TRBD1 (5 bases). Trimming cost V 4 bases and J 8 bases, with 16 bases left between them. Germline CDR1 reads KGHDR; CDR2 reads SFDVKD. The CDR3 covers 15 residues.

The chain has TRBV11-3 and TRBJ1-1, with TRBD1 matching over 8 bases. CDR1 SGHNT and CDR2 YENEEA come from the germline V gene. Germline trimming cut 10 bases from V and 2 bases from J; bases unmatched to any gene: 6. CDR3 length: 13 amino acids. CDR3 sequence: CATIQGGNTEAFF. DNA of the CDR3: TGTGCCACAATACAGGGGGGAAACACTGAAGCTTTCTTT.

The rearrangement uses TRBV7-2 and TRBJ1-4, with a possible D match to TRBD1 (5 bases). Trimming removed 6 bases at V and 6 bases at J, with 17 bases between. Germline V gene sequence: CDR1 SGHTA, CDR2 FQGNSA. This CDR3 comprises 15 residues. CDR3 nucleotide sequence: TGTGCCAGCAGTAAACAGGTGGGGGGTCATGAAAAACTGTTTTTT. Amino acids: CASSKQVGGHEKLFF.

The chain recombines TRBV6-9 with TRBJ1-4, with TRBD1 matching over 9 bases. CDR1 and CDR2 from the germline V gene are MNHGY and SVAAGI. The junction had 8 bases not matched to a gene; V was cut back by 1 base and J by 8 bases. This CDR3 spans 16 amino acids. The CDR3 DNA reads as TGTGCCAGCAGTTATTATTGGGACAGGGTAAGAGAAAAACTGTTTTTT. Translated: CASSYYWDRVREKLFF.

In its sample, this clone was seen once. The chain couples TRBV6-4 to TRBJ2-3; 7 positions match TRBD2. With V trimmed by 2 bases and J by 2 bases, 7 bases remained unmatched. Per germline, CDR1 MRHNA and CDR2 SNTAGT. The CDR3 extends over 16 amino acids. The CDR3 here is CASSDGRGGNTDTQYF. CDR3 DNA sequence: TGTGCCAGCAGTGACGGGCGCGGGGGTAACACAGATACGCAGTATTTT.

The chain uses TRBV28 and TRBJ1-3; no clear D. Deletions cut 3 bases from V and 0 bases from J, with 9 bases between. The CDR3 loop spans 15 amino acids. Germline lookup yields CDR1 MDHEN and CDR2 SYDVKM. This chain's CDR3 is CASSFDASSGNTIYF. CDR3 nucleotide sequence: TGTGCCAGCAGTTTCGACGCTAGCTCTGGAAACACCATATATTTT.

The rearrangement joins TRBV6-5 to TRBJ2-7, with a tentative D call TRBD1 (6 bases). Germline-derived CDR1 and CDR2 are MNHEY and SVGAGI. Trimming shortened V by 6 bases and J by 0 bases, and 9 bases separated the two germline ends. The CDR3 extends over 13 amino acids. The CDR3 is CASRRQDSYEQYF. The CDR3 DNA is TGTGCCAGCAGAAGACAGGACTCCTACGAGCAGTACTTC.

As regards this clone: In the same sample, other DNA sequences code for this CDR3. The V gene is TRBV29-1, the J gene TRBJ2-7; 10 bases agree with TRBD1. The germline gives CDR1 SQVTM, CDR2 ANQGSEA. The junction had 1 base not matched to a gene; V was cut back by 2 bases and J by 3 bases. The CDR3 totals 13 residues. The CDR3 DNA follows: TGCAGCGTTGAAAGGGACAGGGGCTACGAGCAGTACTTC. Translation gives CSVERDRGYEQYF.

The chain has TRBV5-1 and TRBJ2-2; tentative D call: TRBD1 (5 bases). The ends were cut back, 1 base at V and 5 bases at J, with 15 bases in the middle. This CDR3 spans 16 amino acids. Germline CDR1 is SGHRS and CDR2 is YFSETQ. The CDR3 region has the DNA TGCGCCAGCAGCTTGACTTTGGCAGGGATAACCGGGGAGCTGTTTTTT. Translation gives CASSLTLAGITGELFF.

The V and J genes are TRBV7-9 and TRBJ1-2; D unclear. Trimming cost V 1 base and J 5 bases, with 14 bases left between them. The CDR3 consists of 15 residues. The germline V gene encodes CDR1 SEHNR and CDR2 FQNEAQ (reference sequence). The CDR3 region has the DNA TGTGCCAGCAGCTTAGGGTTGGAGTCCCTTTATGGCTACACCTTC. Protein sequence: CASSLGLESLYGYTF.

The table lists this clone with many counts. This chain links TRBV5-6 with TRBJ2-7; the D gene is possibly TRBD1 (5 bases). This CDR3 is built from 14 residues. Germline-derived CDR1 and CDR2 are SGHDT and YYEEEE. The V gene lost 0 bases and the J gene lost 4 bases, with 11 bases spanning the gap. The CDR3 DNA is TGTGCCAGCAGCTTGGCCCCCAGGGCATACGAGCAGTACTTC. This gives the protein CASSLAPRAYEQYF.

The chain joins TRBV5-1 to TRBJ2-1; 10 bases align to TRBD2. Germline V CDR1 and CDR2: SGHRS, YFSETQ. The CDR3 is made up of 16 amino acids. The J segment lost 2 bases and the V segment lost 2 bases, leaving 4 bases of the junction unmatched. The CDR3 coding sequence is TGCGCCAGCAGCTTTTACACTAGCGGGACCTACAATGAGCAGTTCTTC. Its translation is CASSFYTSGTYNEQFF.

The genes are TRBV4-1 and TRBJ1-6; 8 bases map to TRBD1. With V trimmed by 6 bases and J by 10 bases, 14 bases remained unmatched. Germline lookup yields CDR1 MGHRA and CDR2 YSYEKL. This CDR3 is 16 amino acids long. In nucleotides, the CDR3 is TGCGCCAGCAGTCCCGAGGGTGGGACAGGTAACTCACCCCTCCACTTT. The encoded protein is CASSPEGGTGNSPLHF.

The rearrangement joins TRBV6-5 to TRBJ2-7; D is possibly TRBD2 (6 bases). Looked up from germline, CDR1 is MNHEY and CDR2 is SVGAGI. The length of the CDR3 is 16 residues. The germline V and J ends were trimmed by 0 bases and 0 bases, with 12 bases remaining between them. This chain's CDR3 is CASSYSVSGFSYEQYF. CDR3 DNA sequence: TGTGCCAGCAGTTACTCGGTTAGCGGTTTCTCCTACGAGCAGTACTTC.

The gene calls are TRBV30 and TRBJ1-1; D unclear. CDR1 GTSNPN and CDR2 SVGIG come from the germline V gene (reference sequence). There are 18 residues in the CDR3. Trimming took off 3 bases at V and 0 bases at J, with 23 bases between the two ends. The CDR3 coding sequence is TGTGCCTGGAGGAGGTGGAGGTTAGCCGGGATCCTGAACACTGAAGCTTTCTTT. Translated: CAWRRWRLAGILNTEAFF.

CDR3 residues: CASSYSTTYLNTEAFF. The CDR3 nucleotides are TGTGCCAGCAGTTACTCGACAACATATTTGAACACTGAAGCTTTCTTT. The V call is TRBV6-5, the J call TRBJ1-1; D is uncertain. Germline V gene lookup returns CDR1 MNHEY and CDR2 SVGAGI. The length of the CDR3 is 16 residues. V dropped 0 bases and J dropped 0 bases, with 11 bases sitting between them.

The chain combines TRBV7-2 with TRBJ2-7, with 9 bases aligning to TRBD2. The CDR3 totals 16 residues. J lost 7 bases, V lost 2 bases, and 12 bases had no gene match. The germline gives CDR1 SGHTA, CDR2 FQGNSA. The CDR3 coding sequence is TGTGCCAGCAGCTTATTGGGCGGGAGGGATGGCGGGGAGCAGTACTTC. It codes for CASSLLGGRDGGEQYF.

The V gene is TRBV19, the J gene TRBJ2-7, with D tentatively TRBD1 (5 bases). The CDR3 extends over 15 amino acids. Trimming pared 0 bases from V and 3 bases from J, leaving 12 bases between. Per the germline V gene, CDR1 is LNHDA and CDR2 is SQIVND (reference sequence). CDR3 sequence (DNA): TGTGCCAGTAGTATAGAACCAGGGAATGGCTACGAGCAGTACTTC. Its translation is CASSIEPGNGYEQYF.

The genes are TRBV7-9 and TRBJ2-3; TRBD2 matches 9 bases. The CDR3 covers 16 residues. With V trimmed by 5 bases and J by 0 bases, 6 bases remained unmatched. Per the germline V gene, CDR1 is SEHNR and CDR2 is FQNEAQ (reference sequence). The CDR3 sequence is CASSLLAGPSTDTQYF. The CDR3 region has the DNA TGTGCCAGCAGCCTGCTAGCGGGGCCTAGCACAGATACGCAGTATTTT.

J is TRBJ1-5 and V is TRBV6-5, with 8 bases lining up with TRBD1. V shed 4 bases and J 6 bases; nucleotides not matched to a gene: 5. The CDR3 totals 14 residues. Per the germline V gene, CDR1 is MNHEY and CDR2 is SVGAGI. CDR3: CASSSRTGSQPQHF. DNA for the CDR3: TGTGCCAGCAGTTCGCGGACAGGGAGTCAGCCCCAGCATTTT.

Written as DNA, the CDR3 is TGTGCCAGCAGTTGGACTAGCGGGAATTACAAGCAGTTCTTC. Amino acid sequence: CASSWTSGNYKQFF. The chain employs TRBV27 and TRBJ2-1; 12 bases fit TRBD2. Germline loops: CDR1 MNHEY, CDR2 SMNVEV (reference sequence). V was clipped by 4 bases and J by 11 bases; unmatched bases: 6. This CDR3 region has 14 residues.

CDR3 DNA sequence: TGTGCCAGCAGTCCGACAGGGATCTCCTACGAGCAGTACTTC. Translation gives CASSPTGISYEQYF. V gene TRBV7-3 combines with J gene TRBJ2-7; the match to TRBD1 covers 7 bases. Trimming removed 6 bases from V and 0 bases from J; junction bases left unmatched: 5. Germline CDR1 is SGHTA and CDR2 is FQGTGA. The CDR3 totals 14 residues.

This chain links TRBV18 with TRBJ2-3; no clear D gene. This CDR3 region has 15 residues. Germline assignment: CDR1 KGHSH and CDR2 LQKENI. V was pared by 2 bases and J by 6 bases, with 15 bases between. The CDR3 region has the DNA TGTGCCAGCTCACCAAGCGCTAGTGGAGTGGATACGCAGTATTTT. This translates into CASSPSASGVDTQYF.

V and J are TRBV3-1 (or the pseudogene TRBV3-2) and TRBJ2-7; 8 nucleotides align to TRBD1. CDR3 size: 14 residues. Germline V gene sequence: CDR1 LGHDT, CDR2 YNNKEL (reference sequence). After removal of 4 bases from V and 3 bases from J, the junction contained 5 bases not matched to a gene. The CDR3 region has the DNA TGTGCCAGCAGCCCTACGGACAGGGTCTACGAGCAGTACTTC. Translated, it gives CASSPTDRVYEQYF.